This is a list of T cell receptor beta chains from one sample in a study of T cells in Graves' hyperthyroidism and ophthalmopathy. TCRdb recomputed calls from the multiplex PCR reads with MiXCR, one row per CDR3 protein. The sample carries 500,000 to 750,000 distinct CDR3 sequences, about 45% recorded once. Sequenced sample: peripheral blood or thyroid tissue (not recorded which). The receptor source for this set is a woman under 30 with Graves' hyperthyroidism. Both conserved end residues are part of each CDR3. The D gene is left open where the match is weak. Clone size is shown for a subset of rows, as once, few, many or a class of expanded clone.

TRBV5-1	few	TRBJ2-7	NA	CTSSLLQGTYEQYF	TGCACCAGCAGCTTGCTCCAGGGGACCTACGAGCAGTACTTC
TRBV5-1	few	TRBJ2-5	NA	CASSLVDGIQETQYF	TGCGCCAGCAGCTTGGTAGACGGAATTCAAGAGACCCAGTACTTC
TRBV7-2	NA	TRBJ1-1	NA	CASSLGEGETEAFF	TGTGCCAGCAGCTTAGGGGAAGGGGAGACTGAAGCTTTCTTT
TRBV7-2	many	TRBJ2-3	NA	CASSATTDTQYF	TGTGCCAGCAGCGCGACTACAGATACGCAGTATTTT
TRBV27	NA	TRBJ1-1	NA	CASSLEWAGITEAFF	TGTGCCAGCAGTTTGGAGTGGGCGGGGATCACTGAAGCTTTCTTT
TRBV6-6	many	TRBJ1-1	NA	CASSYRRNEAFF	TGTGCCAGCAGTTACAGGAGGAATGAAGCTTTCTTT
TRBV20-1	many	TRBJ1-6	NA	CSARDPGGGSPLHF	TGCAGTGCTAGAGATCCCGGGGGAGGGTCACCCCTCCACTTT
TRBV29-1	NA	TRBJ1-2	NA	CSGTVSYVGYTF	TGCAGCGGAACCGTGTCCTACGTGGGCTACACCTTC
TRBV7-9	many	TRBJ2-5	TRBD2	CASSAGTGATSGRYQETQYF	TGTGCCAGCAGCGCCGGGACAGGCGCGACTAGCGGGAGGTACCAAGAGACCCAGTACTTC
TRBV13	NA	TRBJ2-7	NA	CASSVAPGPYEQYF	TGTGCCAGCAGCGTAGCACCGGGTCCTTACGAGCAGTACTTC
TRBV30	NA	TRBJ1-1	NA	CAWSRRAEAFF	TGTGCCTGGAGCCGGAGGGCTGAAGCTTTCTTT
TRBV4-3	few	TRBJ1-3	NA	CASSQQESSGNTIYF	TGCGCCAGCAGCCAACAAGAGAGCTCTGGAAACACCATATATTTT
TRBV7-6	NA	TRBJ2-5	NA	CASSSLPQVGETQYF	TGTGCCAGCAGCTCCTTACCCCAGGTGGGGGAGACCCAGTACTTC
TRBV18	many	TRBJ1-2	NA	CASSPGRDGYTF	TGTGCCAGCTCACCAGGGAGGGATGGCTACACCTTC
TRBV27	few	TRBJ1-6	NA	CASSSYRDPGAPLHF	TGTGCCAGCAGTTCGTACAGGGACCCCGGGGCACCCCTCCACTTT
TRBV7-9	NA	TRBJ1-5	NA	CASSPRAPQHF	TGTGCCAGCAGTCCCCGGGCGCCCCAGCATTTT
TRBV6-2/TRBV6-3	few	TRBJ2-5	NA	CASGRPSLGAQETQYF	TGTGCCAGCGGTAGGCCGTCCCTTGGGGCTCAAGAGACCCAGTACTTC
TRBV2	many	TRBJ1-1	NA	CASEIQNTEAFF	TGTGCCAGCGAAATTCAGAACACTGAAGCTTTCTTT
TRBV7-3	few	TRBJ2-5	TRBD1	CASSPTVGQGAIETQYF	TGTGCCAGCAGCCCCACCGTCGGACAGGGGGCGATAGAGACCCAGTACTTC
TRBV7-6	NA	TRBJ2-2	TRBD2	CASSLVAGVTGELFF	TGTGCCAGCAGTCTGGTTGCGGGAGTCACCGGGGAGCTGTTTTTT
TRBV10-3	many	TRBJ1-1	TRBD1	CAISESTGVGTEAFF	TGTGCCATCAGTGAGTCGACAGGGGTGGGCACTGAAGCTTTCTTT
TRBV3-1	many	TRBJ2-7	NA	CASSQSHEQYF	TGTGCCAGCAGCCAATCTCACGAGCAGTACTTC
TRBV7-9	many	TRBJ2-2	NA	CASSLVVVIQAGELFF	TGTGCCAGCAGCTTAGTGGTAGTCATCCAAGCCGGGGAGCTGTTTTTT
TRBV7-2	NA	TRBJ1-3	NA	CASSLDGGGNTIYF	TGTGCCAGCAGCTTAGATGGCGGTGGAAACACCATATATTTT
TRBV19	NA	TRBJ1-5	TRBD1	CAQQGADQPQHF	TGTGCGCAACAGGGGGCAGATCAGCCCCAGCATTTT
TRBV27	NA	TRBJ1-1	NA	CASFRNGRTEAFF	TGTGCCAGCTTTAGGAACGGTCGTACTGAAGCTTTCTTT
TRBV6-5	few	TRBJ2-2	NA	CASSLLRSGKLFF	TGTGCCAGCAGTTTACTCAGGTCCGGGAAGCTGTTTTTT
TRBV2	NA	TRBJ1-2	NA	CASSEGFYGYTF	TGTGCCAGCAGTGAAGGGTTCTATGGCTACACCTTC
TRBV4-1	many	TRBJ1-1	TRBD1	CASSQESGGEAFF	TGCGCCAGCAGCCAAGAATCAGGGGGTGAAGCTTTCTTT
TRBV6-2/TRBV6-3	NA	TRBJ2-2	NA	CASSYRRRAANTGELFF	TGTGCCAGCAGTTACAGGCGGCGGGCAGCGAACACCGGGGAGCTGTTTTTT
TRBV29-1	NA	TRBJ2-7	TRBD2	CSSYSRTTGGEQYF	TGCAGCAGTTACTCGAGGACGACGGGAGGCGAGCAGTACTTC
TRBV29-1	NA	TRBJ2-1	NA	CSQGRRRASYNEQFF	TGCAGCCAAGGGAGGCGGCGGGCGTCCTACAATGAGCAGTTCTTC
TRBV6-5	NA	TRBJ2-7	NA	CASTEGPIYEQYF	TGTGCCAGCACCGAGGGGCCAATCTACGAGCAGTACTTC
TRBV27	few	TRBJ2-5	NA	CASSLYWGADETQYF	TGTGCCAGCAGTTTATACTGGGGGGCTGATGAGACCCAGTACTTC
TRBV29-1	NA	TRBJ2-7	TRBD2	CSVAGLAGTYEQYF	TGCAGCGTGGCAGGACTAGCGGGGACCTACGAGCAGTACTTC
TRBV7-2	many	TRBJ2-3	TRBD1	CASRGQGGGDTQYF	TGTGCCAGCAGAGGACAGGGTGGAGGCGATACGCAGTATTTT
TRBV2	many	TRBJ2-7	TRBD1	CASRVGGQYSYEQYF	TGTGCCAGCCGGGTTGGGGGACAGTACTCCTACGAGCAGTACTTC
TRBV7-8	many	TRBJ1-5	NA	CASSLTENQPQHF	TGTGCCAGCAGCTTGACAGAAAATCAGCCCCAGCATTTT
TRBV7-9	NA	TRBJ2-5	NA	CASSAGTNQETQYF	TGTGCCAGCAGCGCCGGGACGAATCAAGAGACCCAGTACTTC
TRBV2	NA	TRBJ2-7	NA	CASSGGDREQYF	TGTGCCAGCAGTGGGGGGGATAGGGAGCAGTACTTC
TRBV7-2	few	TRBJ2-1	TRBD2	CASSLNPLAGGEQFF	TGTGCCAGCAGCTTAAACCCACTAGCGGGAGGTGAGCAGTTCTTC
TRBV7-9	few	TRBJ1-1	TRBD1	CASSQGQGILNTEAFF	TGTGCCAGCAGTCAAGGACAGGGAATTTTGAACACTGAAGCTTTCTTT
TRBV10-3	NA	TRBJ2-7	TRBD2	CAISYTRGLAGFYEQYF	TGTGCCATCAGTTATACAAGGGGACTAGCGGGATTCTACGAGCAGTACTTC
TRBV7-2	NA	TRBJ1-1	TRBD1	CASNPDRVSPEAFF	TGTGCCAGCAACCCAGACAGGGTGAGCCCTGAAGCTTTCTTT
TRBV29-1	NA	TRBJ1-1	TRBD1	CSSPSGQENTEAFF	TGCAGCAGCCCCTCGGGACAGGAGAACACTGAAGCTTTCTTT
TRBV2	NA	TRBJ2-6	TRBD2	CASSVGLAGVGGANVLTF	TGTGCCAGCAGCGTGGGACTAGCGGGAGTTGGTGGGGCCAACGTCCTGACTTTC
TRBV24-1	NA	TRBJ1-1	TRBD1	CATSDSGQGYEAFF	TGTGCCACCAGTGATAGCGGACAGGGGTATGAAGCTTTCTTT